One TCR beta chain is described in this entry. Which antigen it targets is not known. The record has no base qualities; no much larger clone is one base away. The cohort included 25 to 30 patients with locally advanced or metastatic urothelial carcinoma who were treated at Memorial Sloan Kettering on a trial protocol. Peripheral blood mononuclear cells were collected pretreatment and during treatment, at between 1 and 8 total time points per patient. The Qiagen DNeasy Blood extraction kit was used to purify genomic DNA from total PBMCs and tumor samples. PBMCs were collected pretreatment and during treatment, and were isolated and stored as previously described. The data stem from a study of PD-L1 blockade in urothelial cancer (dated by TCRdb to between 2016 and 2019). As for the study more broadly: Every patient began therapy at some point between 2013 and 2015 and was given atezolizumab 1,200 mg intravenously every 3 weeks. About 90% of the 29 patients were identified as males with urothelial cancer of bladder origin, and a prior smoking history was reported by 18 of 29 patients. Patients had an ECOG performance status of 0 or 1 and had received between 0 and 3 prior chemotherapy regimens. Blood samples were analyzed at two time points: 3 weeks after treatment start (second dose) and 6 weeks after treatment start. Blood samples gave a median of about 130,000 T cells and tens of thousands of unique TCRs, with a median clonality of 0.080. An exploratory multi-omic analysis was conducted of the somatic, immune and clinical correlates of response to PD-L1 blockade with atezolizumab in urothelial cancer. Pretreatment tumor samples, along with matched peripheral blood collected serially before and after atezolizumab treatment, underwent TCR sequencing. Progression-free survival longer than 6 months counted as durable clinical benefit, and TCR features were additionally tested against both progression-free and overall survival. In the same patients, pretreatment tumors underwent whole exome sequencing and RNA sequencing in addition to TCR sequencing. Durable clinical benefit was achieved by nine patients but not by the remaining 20. Around 29 patients had pretreatment blood TCR-seq, some 24 had at least one posttreatment blood collection, and some 24 had tumor TCR-seq.

Synthetic TCR analog templates were spiked into each PCR to estimate absolute template abundance from read counts. The immunoSEQ assay was used to amplify TCRbeta CDR3 regions from genomic DNA with bias-controlled V and J gene primers. Sequencing of rearranged TCRbeta segments was done at approximately 20X coverage. The published analysis was carried out like this. Sequencing errors were corrected by clustering, and CDR3s were annotated against IMGT so that V, D and J genes could be assigned. Downstream analyses used only productive TCRbeta rearrangements, leaving out any out-of-frame or stop-codon sequences. Clonality was computed as one minus Shannon entropy normalized by the log of the number of unique productive sequences. Clones differing between time points or between blood and tumor were identified using Fisher's exact test with Benjamini-Hochberg correction, with an adjusted p below 0.01 applied as the threshold. The table comes from immuneACCESS by way of TCRdb, which keeps in-frame sequences with V and J called. Part of the clones is missing from these tables; in studies checked, under half for an unresolved V gene and the rest for unknown reasons. That table gives V, J and clone size, and the DNA gave D and trimming. The sample has roughly 26,000 clones on record, approximately 88% of them singletons. The ten most abundant clones make up roughly 3% of the sample.

Overall study outcomes, separate from this receptor: A pretreatment peripheral blood TCR clonality below the median was linked to improved progression-free and overall survival. Small sample size (n ≈ 30) and many exploratory analyses mean the results are intended to be hypothesis-generating. Among patients with durable benefit, tumor-associated TCR clones showed greater expansion in peripheral blood 3 weeks after treatment started (n ≈ 23, p = 0.022).

V sheds 3 bases and J sheds 9 bases, leaving 15 bases between their ends. In the germline V gene, CDR1 corresponds to SQVTM and CDR2 to ANQGSEA. Including cysteine and phenylalanine, the CDR3 has 13 amino acids. CDR3 DNA only is kept here, 39 bases in frame from base 1. This receptor was identified in a man aged 50 to 59 with urothelial cancer. Here the chain combines TRBV29-1 and TRBJ2-1; no confident D gene assignment can be made. Sequences were derived from PBMCs, sampled around atezolizumab (anti-PD-L1) treatment. The DNA sequence is as follows: TGCAGCGTTGAGCCGGTCGCCAACCGTGAGCAGTTCTTC. Its protein product is CSVEPVANREQFF.